This T cell receptor beta chain was recovered during a study of T cell repertoires in cytomegalovirus infection. Germline V gene sequence: CDR1 SGHVS, CDR2 FNYEAQ. The CDR3 has 19 residues. TCRdb processed the reads anew with MiXCR; each CDR3 protein has one entry. Of roughly 760,000 distinct CDR3 sequences detected, about a third appear once; the ten largest clones hold under 3%. This clonotype is a singleton in its sample. Its antigen is not known. A much larger clone lies a single base off, so this may be a read error. The study's findings and limits: Dominating the ex vivo response were TCR beta clonotypes that were CMV-specific and HLA-C-restricted.

The rearrangement links TRBV7-6 to TRBJ2-5; 14 nucleotides align to TRBD2. Sequencing input: PBMCs. The receptor was isolated from a human donor in good health (CMV status not recorded). Some clones in this sample may be carry-over from other donors' samples. The CDR3 sequence is CSSSPDSGTSGRVKETQYF. The CDR3 DNA reads as TGTTCCAGCAGCCCTGACTCCGGGACTAGCGGGAGAGTTAAAGAGACCCAGTACTTC.